The TCR beta chain under discussion was sequenced for a study of CD8+ T cells in alopecia areata. At the level of the study: In an open-label trial, patients got 5 to 10 mg tofacitinib twice daily.

The study's findings and limits: Scalp data also include sequences from resident alphabeta T cells of normal skin.

Sampling of alopecia areata patients yielded lesional scalp punch biopsies as well as peripheral blood. PBMCs were stained for CD3, CD4 and CD8, and CD4+ and CD8+ T cells were sorted. Germline assignment: CDR1 SGHTA and CDR2 FQGNSA. CDR3 length equals 12 residues. This clone appeared a single time. The antigen remains unidentified. Its ends do not fully match the called genes, so a read error is possible. RNA extraction was followed by reverse transcription into cDNA, which acted as the sequencing template. TCRdb's table, derived via immunoSEQ multiplex PCR, lists solely in-frame clones and lacks some. This sample yields around 140,000 clones, of which 58% are seen a single time; about 6.8% belongs to the top ten.

The origin of this receptor is a human donor with alopecia areata. This specimen consisted of CD4+ T cells sorted from blood, obtained at week 0. V usage is TRBV7-2 and J usage is TRBJ2-7, with D tentatively TRBD2 (6 bases). CDR3 sequence reads: CASSGHIAEMDF. CDR3 DNA sequence: TGTGCCAGCAGCGGACATATAGCGGAGATGGACTTC.